Sequencing of this T cell receptor beta chain was carried out in a study of blood T cell repertoires in COVID-19. Overall study context: Sites across the United States, Italy and Spain contributed samples from acute and convalescent COVID-19. T cells, B-cell-depleted T cells, or PBMCs supplied cDNA or gDNA.

Per the study methods: Counts of nucleated cells, estimated from reference gene primer amplification, were obtained. Clones were read by immunoSEQ multiplex PCR, and TCRdb kept only the in-frame ones, dropping some. Clone size and V and J calls were adopted from that table, with D and trimming inferred from the DNA. In the table there are over 50,000 clones, about 81% of which are singletons. The CDR3 length is 17 residues. Germline lookup yields CDR1 LNHNV and CDR2 YYDKDF (reference sequence). The V end was cut by 5 bases, the J end by 7 bases, with 24 bases between. Sequencing was done on a sample of peripheral blood. The sequence derives from an elderly man with acute or convalescent COVID-19. The chain employs TRBV15 and TRBJ2-1; D perhaps matches TRBD1 (6 bases). The CDR3, as DNA: TGTGCCACCAGCTCCCACCTGTGGGACACGGCACGGAATGAGCAGTTCTTC. Its protein is CATSSHLWDTARNEQFF.